The entry that follows covers one T cell receptor (beta chain) sequence. This sample was taken from a study of OX40 agonist ivuxolimab in advanced cancers. The data were produced by immunoSEQ multiplex PCR, yet TCRdb's version contains in-frame clones alone and is incomplete. The data hold tens of thousands of clones, with roughly 92% observed a single time. The length of the CDR3 is 16 residues. CDR1 and CDR2 (germline): SGHVS, FNYEAQ. The trim removed 1 base at V and 6 bases at J, leaving 3 bases unmatched. The TCR originated in an adult with an advanced solid tumor such as melanoma, head and neck, liver or kidney cancer. The sequenced sample was CD4+ or CD8+ T cells sorted from blood, obtained in a trial of the OX40 agonist ivuxolimab. The J gene is TRBJ2-1, the V gene TRBV7-6; 13 nucleotides agree with TRBD2. The CDR3 DNA reads as TGTGCCAGCAGCTTAGGACTAGCGGGAGGTAGCAATGAGCAGTTCTTC. Amino acids: CASSLGLAGGSNEQFF.